The 29 T cell receptor beta chains below all came from one sample that was sequenced in a study of brain T cells in children with intractable seizures. Here immunoSEQ multiplex PCR was the method, and the copy in TCRdb shows in-frame clones only, minus some. This sample has tens of thousands of clones, with around 94% found just once. The source material was peripheral blood, sampled at surgery. These receptors all stem from a boy younger than 18 with focal cortical dysplasia and intractable seizures.

The chain joins TRBV13 to TRBJ2-5; tentative D call: TRBD1 (6 bases). CDR3 size: 16 residues. Germline values: CDR1 PRHDT, CDR2 FYEKMQ (reference sequence). Deletions cut 5 bases from V and 2 bases from J, with 18 bases between. CDR3 in DNA: TGTGCCAGCAGCCCCCGAGATTGGCAGGGGCAAGAGACCCAGTACTTC. It specifies CASSPRDWQGQETQYF. Together with reference TRBV13 and TRBJ2-5, the CDR3 gives the full variable domain: AAGVIQSPRHLIKEKRETATLKCYPIPRHDTVYWYQQGPGQDPQFLISFYEKMQSDKGSIPDRFSAQQFSDYHSELNMSSLELGDSALYFCASSPRDWQGQETQYFGPGTRLLVL.

The gene calls are TRBV20-1 and TRBJ1-1; possibly TRBD1 for D (6 bases). V shed 3 bases and J shed 5 bases, with 22 bases lying between them. The CDR3 is made up of 16 amino acids. Germline V gene sequence: CDR1 DFQATT, CDR2 SNEGSKA (reference sequence). The CDR3 region is CSASLRNTGLWTEAFF. In nucleotides, the CDR3 is TGCAGTGCTAGTTTACGGAATACAGGGCTGTGGACTGAAGCTTTCTTT.

This chain uses TRBV9 with TRBJ1-6, with no clear D. The CDR3 spans 13 residues. Trimming took off 4 bases at V and 9 bases at J, with 11 bases between the two ends. The V gene's germline CDR1 is SGDLS and CDR2 YYNGEE. CDR3 protein: CASSTLPSSPLHF. The CDR3 nucleotides read TGTGCCAGCAGCACGCTCCCGTCTTCACCCCTCCACTTT.

The V gene is TRBV25-1, the J gene TRBJ1-2; no firm D call. Germline-derived CDR1 and CDR2 are MGHDK and SYGVNS. V shed 1 base and J shed 2 bases, with 8 bases lying between them. The CDR3 runs to 14 residues. Here the CDR3 reads CASSESMVNYGYTF. Written as DNA, the CDR3 is TGTGCCAGCAGTGAATCCATGGTGAACTATGGCTACACCTTC.

The V call is TRBV9, the J call TRBJ1-6, with D unresolved. The ends were cut back, 3 bases at V and 9 bases at J, with 13 bases in the middle. In germline, CDR1 is SGDLS, CDR2 YYNGEE. The CDR3 covers 14 residues. CDR3 sequence (DNA): TGTGCCAGCAGCGGACGGTTAACGGGTTCACCCCTCCACTTT. Residues: CASSGRLTGSPLHF.

The J gene is TRBJ1-5, the V gene TRBV2; D ambiguous. Per germline, CDR1 SNHLY and CDR2 FYNNEI. The V and J ends lost 6 bases and 7 bases respectively, with 10 bases between them. The CDR3 runs to 12 residues. CDR3 DNA sequence: TGTGCCAGCAGGGCATTTGGGCAGCCCCAGCATTTT. Translated, it gives CASRAFGQPQHF.

The J gene is TRBJ2-3, the V gene TRBV27; D is unresolved. Between the trimmed V and J ends, which lost 5 bases and 6 bases, there was a span of 3 bases. The germline CDR1 and CDR2 sequences are MNHEY and SMNVEV (reference sequence). This CDR3 spans 10 amino acids. CDR3 protein: CASSGDTQYF. The CDR3 DNA is TGTGCCAGCAGTGGGGATACGCAGTATTTT.

V usage is TRBV7-9 and J usage is TRBJ2-7, with D unresolved. CDR1 and CDR2 from the germline V gene are SEHNR and FQNEAQ (reference sequence). CDR3 length: 14 amino acids. V shed 5 bases and J shed 3 bases, with 14 bases lying between them. CDR3 protein: CASSIDIIYYEQYF. The CDR3, as DNA: TGTGCCAGCAGCATCGACATCATTTACTACGAGCAGTACTTC.

The J gene is TRBJ1-2, the V gene TRBV7-3, with unresolved D. Trimming took 0 bases from V and 4 from J, leaving 15 bases between them. The germline gives CDR1 SGHTA, CDR2 FQGTGA. This CDR3 comprises 16 residues. DNA of the CDR3: TGTGCCAGCAGCTTAACGGGCTCGGCGGGTCCCTATGGCTACACCTTC. Its translation: CASSLTGSAGPYGYTF.

The rearrangement uses TRBV11-2 and TRBJ2-2, with D uncertain. Germline-derived CDR1 and CDR2 are SGHAT and FQNNGV. V dropped 2 bases and J dropped 0 bases, with 4 bases sitting between them. The CDR3 runs to 14 residues. CDR3 region: CASSLWTNTGELFF. For the CDR3, the DNA is TGTGCCAGCAGCTTATGGACGAACACCGGGGAGCTGTTTTTT.

The chain joins TRBV12-5 to TRBJ1-6, with TRBD1 matching over 8 bases. CDR1 LGHNT and CDR2 FRNRAP come from the germline V gene. V was pared by 7 bases and J by 10 bases, with 15 bases of the junction left unmatched. The CDR3 sequence is 16 residues long. Written as DNA, the CDR3 is TGTGCTAGTGCTCTACCTCAGGGGGCTGGAGGGTCACCCCTCCACTTT. Protein product: CASALPQGAGGSPLHF.

The chain carries TRBV9 and TRBJ2-5; D perhaps matches TRBD2 (5 bases). V lost 3 bases and J 5 bases, leaving 8 bases between the germline ends. This CDR3 region has 12 residues. Germline V gives CDR1 SGDLS, CDR2 YYNGEE. CDR3 nucleotides: TGTGCCAGCAGCGAGCCGGGGGAGACCCAGTACTTC. Residues: CASSEPGETQYF.

The genes are TRBV2 and TRBJ2-5, with TRBD2 matching over 13 bases. CDR1 and CDR2 from the germline V gene are SNHLY and FYNNEI. The CDR3 is 15 amino acids. Trimming took 6 bases from V and 7 from J; bases not matched to a gene: 8. CDR3 sequence: CASRRLAGGPGTQYF. The CDR3 region has the DNA TGTGCCAGCAGAAGACTAGCGGGGGGTCCTGGGACCCAGTACTTC.

CDR3 amino acids: CASSQESGSGNTIYF. DNA for the CDR3: TGCGCCAGCAGCCAAGAGTCGGGCTCTGGAAACACCATATATTTT. The rearrangement uses TRBV4-1 and TRBJ1-3; D gene uncertain. Trimming took off 0 bases at V and 0 bases at J, with 6 bases between the two ends. The CDR3 has 15 amino acids. CDR1 and CDR2 (germline): MGHRA, YSYEKL.

The chain recombines TRBV19 with TRBJ2-1; 7 bases align to TRBD1. V gave up 1 base and J gave up 7 bases; unmatched junction bases: 7. CDR3 length: 15 amino acids. Germline values: CDR1 LNHDA, CDR2 SQIVND (reference sequence). CDR3 nucleotide sequence: TGTGCCAGTAGTATAGGTGACAGGGAATTTAATGAGCAGTTCTTC. It is translated as CASSIGDREFNEQFF.

This rearrangement joins TRBV5-5 to TRBJ2-7; D gene ambiguous. Germline V gene lookup returns CDR1 SGHKS and CDR2 YYEKEE (reference sequence). This CDR3 has 13 amino acids. Trimming took off 4 bases at V and 0 bases at J, with 8 bases between the two ends. CDR3 sequence reads: CASSPQASYEQYF. For the CDR3, the DNA is TGTGCCAGCAGCCCGCAAGCCTCCTACGAGCAGTACTTC. The whole variable domain, filled in from reference TRBV5-5 and TRBJ2-7, reads DAGVTQSPTHLIKTRGQQVTLRCSPISGHKSVSWYQQVLGQGPQFIFQYYEKEERGRGNFPDRFSARQFPNYSSELNVNALLLGDSALYLCASSPQASYEQYFGPGTRLTVT.

The chain uses TRBV7-9 and TRBJ1-4; D remains unclear. With 7 bases removed from V and 8 bases from J, the gap between germline ends came to 8 bases. Germline V lookup: CDR1 SEHNR, CDR2 FQNEAQ (reference sequence). There are 11 residues in the CDR3. CDR3 bases: TGTGCCAGCAAGTTGGGGGAAAAACTGTTTTTT. Its translation: CASKLGEKLFF.

This clone has only one observation. This chain links TRBV15 with TRBJ1-2, with a weak D call TRBD1 (6 bases). This CDR3 contains 17 residues. Germline CDR1 and CDR2: LNHNV and YYDKDF (reference sequence). V was pared by 4 bases and J by 5 bases, with 23 bases between. This CDR3 is CATSNNRAPDPLYGYTF. The CDR3, as DNA: TGTGCCACCAGCAACAACAGGGCGCCTGACCCCCTTTATGGCTACACCTTC.

This chain uses TRBV3-1 (or the pseudogene TRBV3-2) with TRBJ2-7, with 7 bases identical to TRBD2. Germline assignment: CDR1 LGHDT and CDR2 YNNKEL (reference sequence). With V trimmed by 0 bases and J by 5 bases, 7 bases remained unmatched. There are 15 residues in the CDR3. The CDR3, as DNA: TGTGCCAGCAGCCAAGATGGGAGGGGTCGGAACGAGCAGTACTTC. This gives the protein CASSQDGRGRNEQYF.

The rearrangement links TRBV2 to TRBJ2-5, with D perhaps TRBD2 (6 bases). The CDR3 has 17 amino acids. Trimming shortened V by 7 bases and J by 0 bases, and 21 bases separated the two germline ends. CDR1 and CDR2 (germline): SNHLY, FYNNEI. The CDR3 nucleotides read TGTGCCAGCAAGTTGGGGCGGCTAGCGAGGTACCAAGAGACCCAGTACTTC. It specifies CASKLGRLARYQETQYF.

Here the CDR3 reads CASSPWQGTNEKLFF. CDR3 sequence (DNA): TGTGCCAGCAGCCCTTGGCAGGGGACTAATGAAAAACTGTTTTTT. V usage is TRBV7-3 and J usage is TRBJ1-4, with a tentative D call TRBD1 (6 bases). Germline lookup yields CDR1 SGHTA and CDR2 FQGTGA. This CDR3 spans 15 amino acids. V was cut by 5 bases and J by 2 bases, with 12 bases left in between.

The chain links TRBV7-3 to TRBJ2-7; D perhaps matches TRBD2 (7 bases). This CDR3 is 16 amino acids long. With 8 bases removed from V and 3 bases from J, the gap between germline ends came to 23 bases. Germline V gives CDR1 SGHTA, CDR2 FQGTGA. CDR3 nucleotide sequence: TGTGCCAGCGAACCGGACCGGGGGGCGAGCTGCTACGAGCAGTACTTC. Protein sequence: CASEPDRGASCYEQYF.

This clone showed up just once. This chain uses TRBV15 with TRBJ2-3; 7 bases align to TRBD1. Germline CDR1 is LNHNV and CDR2 is YYDKDF (reference sequence). The V segment lost 5 bases and the J segment 4 bases; nucleotides outside the gene matches: 6. CDR3 length: 14 residues. This chain's CDR3 is CATSGRQGPDTQYF. CDR3 DNA: TGTGCCACCAGCGGGAGACAGGGTCCAGATACGCAGTATTTT.

The V and J genes are TRBV24-1 and TRBJ1-4, with TRBD1 as a possible D gene (6 bases). Per the germline V gene, CDR1 is KGHDR and CDR2 is SFDVKD. V lost 3 bases and J 11 bases, leaving 18 bases between the germline ends. This CDR3 spans 15 amino acids. The CDR3 nucleotides read TGTGCCACCAGTGATCCTAACAGGGTGCCGGGGAAACTGTTTTTT. This codes for CATSDPNRVPGKLFF.

This clone was counted once. The chain joins TRBV27 to TRBJ2-2; 8 bases line up with TRBD1. Germline trimming cut 5 bases from V and 8 bases from J; bases unmatched to any gene: 13. Germline assignment: CDR1 MNHEY and CDR2 SMNVEV (reference sequence). CDR3 length: 16 residues. The CDR3 is CASSAETGALVGELFF. In DNA form, the CDR3 reads TGTGCCAGCAGTGCAGAGACAGGGGCACTGGTGGGGGAGCTGTTTTTT.

This chain joins TRBV29-1 and TRBJ2-2, with 7 bases aligning to TRBD1. The CDR3 has 14 residues. The V segment lost 4 bases and the J segment 2 bases; nucleotides outside the gene matches: 4. Germline V gene lookup returns CDR1 SQVTM and CDR2 ANQGSEA. CDR3 in amino acids: CSVGTGQNTGELFF. In nucleotides, the CDR3 is TGCAGCGTTGGGACAGGCCAAAACACCGGGGAGCTGTTTTTT.

This clone was observed a single time. The J gene is TRBJ2-3, the V gene TRBV5-1, with 12 bases matching TRBD2. The CDR3 covers 17 residues. From germline, CDR1 is SGHRS and CDR2 YFSETQ. J gave up 2 bases and V 3 bases, and 7 bases lay outside the gene matches. The CDR3: CASSSRTSGTSTDTQYF. The DNA of the CDR3 is TGCGCCAGCAGCTCCCGGACTAGCGGGACTTCCACAGATACGCAGTATTTT.

J is TRBJ2-3 and V is TRBV5-4, with TRBD1 matching over 9 bases. Germline values: CDR1 SGHNT, CDR2 YYREEE (reference sequence). This CDR3 spans 15 amino acids. V was pared by 3 bases and J by 6 bases, with 8 bases of the junction left unmatched. For the CDR3, the DNA is TGTGCCAGCAGCTCTGACAGGGGGGTGCTGGATACGCAGTATTTT. This gives the protein CASSSDRGVLDTQYF.

V is TRBV5-8 and J is TRBJ2-7; D is possibly TRBD1 or TRBD2 (6 bases each). From germline, CDR1 is SGHTS and CDR2 YDEGEE. The CDR3 consists of 14 residues. The germline V and J ends were trimmed by 4 bases and 6 bases, with 17 bases remaining between them. This CDR3 reads CASSRGRGVGEQYF. DNA for the CDR3: TGTGCCAGCAGCCGGGGGCGGGGTGTTGGCGAGCAGTACTTC.